A single TCR beta chain is shown here with its context. The entry originates in a study of cytomegalovirus exposure and HLA in healthy donors. V was pared by 8 bases and J by 7 bases, with 14 bases between. The CDR3 length is 12 residues. From germline, CDR1 is MDHEN and CDR2 SYDVKM. With 60 Vbeta and 13 Jbeta primers, the PCR was carried out. Profiling relied on immunoSEQ multiplex PCR, and the TCRdb table lists in-frame clones only, not all of them. The sample includes 130,000 or so clones, about 70% of them seen just once. This receptor was identified in a woman between 40 and 55 years old in good health and CMV-seropositive. Sequenced: PBMCs. This chain connects TRBV28 to TRBJ1-2; D gene unclear. CDR3 sequence reads: CASVKRPGGYTF. As DNA, the CDR3 is TGTGCCAGCGTAAAGAGGCCGGGTGGCTACACCTTC.